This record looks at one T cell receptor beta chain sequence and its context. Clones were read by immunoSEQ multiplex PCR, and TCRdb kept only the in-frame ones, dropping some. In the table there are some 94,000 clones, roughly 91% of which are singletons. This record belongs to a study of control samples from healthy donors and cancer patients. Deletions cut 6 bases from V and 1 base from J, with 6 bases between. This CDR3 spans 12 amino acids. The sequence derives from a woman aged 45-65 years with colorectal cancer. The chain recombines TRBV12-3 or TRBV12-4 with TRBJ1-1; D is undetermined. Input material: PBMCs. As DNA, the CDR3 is TGTGCCAGCAGCAGCAAGAACACTGAAGCTTTCTTT. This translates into CASSSKNTEAFF.